The 14 T cell receptor beta chains reported below all come from one sample, sequenced in a study of blood T cell repertoires in COVID-19. TCRdb's copy holds only in-frame clones and misses some; the assay was immunoSEQ multiplex PCR. The table has 200,000 or so clones, 70% to 90% seen once; the top ten hold 18%. Sequenced material: peripheral blood. Receptors originate from a man aged 50-59 years with COVID-19, enrolled during active disease.

On this clone: Within the sample, other DNA sequences also encode this same CDR3. This chain uses TRBV6-6 with TRBJ2-2, with a weak D call TRBD1 (5 bases). CDR1 is MNHNY and CDR2 is SVGAGI in the germline V gene (reference sequence). CDR3 length: 13 amino acids. V was pared by 2 bases and J by 6 bases, with 7 bases between. CDR3 DNA: TGTGCCAGCAGTTACCAGGGTTCCGGGGAGCTGTTTTTT. Its translation is CASSYQGSGELFF.

This CDR3 is CASRRLAGDNEQFF. The CDR3 bases are TGTGCCAGCAGACGACTAGCGGGGGACAATGAGCAGTTCTTC. V gene TRBV2 combines with J gene TRBJ2-1, with 12 nucleotides matching TRBD2. The CDR3 runs to 14 residues. Germline assignment: CDR1 SNHLY and CDR2 FYNNEI. With 6 bases clipped from V and 5 bases from J, the junction kept 2 bases outside the gene matches.

This chain connects TRBV7-2 to TRBJ1-1; D ambiguous. Germline V gene lookup returns CDR1 SGHTA and CDR2 FQGNSA. The CDR3 loop spans 14 amino acids. Trimming stripped 2 bases from V and 3 bases from J, with 10 bases between. In nucleotides, the CDR3 is TGTGCCAGCAGCTTAAGCCCTATGTACACTGAAGCTTTCTTT. Amino acids: CASSLSPMYTEAFF.

V is TRBV28 and J is TRBJ1-6; TRBD1 matches at 7 bases. The CDR3 contains 14 residues. With 7 bases clipped from V and 7 bases from J, the junction kept 7 bases outside the gene matches. Germline lookup yields CDR1 MDHEN and CDR2 SYDVKM. CDR3 loop: CASKLGQVNSPLHF. In DNA, the CDR3 is TGTGCCAGCAAACTCGGACAGGTGAATTCACCCCTCCACTTT.

V usage is TRBV11-2 and J usage is TRBJ2-1; perhaps TRBD2 as D (6 bases). Trimming took 6 bases from V and 0 from J, leaving 9 bases between them. The CDR3 covers 14 residues. The germline V gene encodes CDR1 SGHAT and CDR2 FQNNGV. The CDR3 sequence is CASSLASSYNEQFF. Here the CDR3 DNA reads TGTGCCAGCAGTCTAGCGTCCTCCTACAATGAGCAGTTCTTC.

The genes are TRBV20-1 and TRBJ2-7, with a weak D call TRBD1 (5 bases). The germline CDR1 and CDR2 sequences are DFQATT and SNEGSKA (reference sequence). The CDR3 contains 14 residues. V was trimmed by 3 bases and J by 7 bases, leaving 19 bases between them. The CDR3 nucleotides are TGCAGTGCTAGTGCGGACACAGGACAAGAGGAGCAGTACTTC. It is translated as CSASADTGQEEQYF.

This clone was observed once. V and J are TRBV5-1 and TRBJ2-7, with TRBD1 identical over 8 bases. This CDR3 has 17 residues. With V trimmed by 7 bases and J by 5 bases, 20 bases remained unmatched. The germline gives CDR1 SGHRS, CDR2 YFSETQ. Written as DNA, the CDR3 is TGCGCCAGCCACTCTTCCCCTACAGGGGGTTTTAGTGACGAGCAGTACTTC. Translated: CASHSSPTGGFSDEQYF.

V usage is TRBV19 and J usage is TRBJ2-5; 12 nucleotides match TRBD2. Germline CDR1 is LNHDA and CDR2 is SQIVND (reference sequence). The junction had 3 bases not matched to a gene; V was cut back by 6 bases and J by 4 bases. This CDR3 is built from 14 residues. DNA for the CDR3: TGTGCCAGTAGGGGGACTAGCGGGCGAGAGACCCAGTACTTC. Protein product: CASRGTSGRETQYF.

The chain combines TRBV30 with TRBJ2-7, with 7 bases lining up with TRBD1. Germline loops: CDR1 GTSNPN, CDR2 SVGIG (reference sequence). With 8 bases clipped from V and 2 bases from J, the junction kept 6 bases outside the gene matches. This CDR3 spans 12 amino acids. CDR3 region: CAVDRAAYEQYF. The CDR3 DNA sequence: TGTGCCGTAGACAGGGCGGCCTACGAGCAGTACTTC.

The count of this clone is one. The chain is built from TRBV9 and TRBJ1-3; unclear D gene. V was cut by 4 bases and J by 1 base, with 6 bases left in between. This CDR3 has 13 residues. Germline CDR1 is SGDLS and CDR2 is YYNGEE. The CDR3 region is CASSPGSGNTIYF. The CDR3 bases are TGTGCCAGCAGCCCCGGGTCTGGAAACACCATATATTTT.

V usage is TRBV9 and J usage is TRBJ2-2; 11 nucleotides agree with TRBD1. The CDR3 is 20 residues long. V was pared by 4 bases and J by 2 bases, with 16 bases of the junction left unmatched. In germline, CDR1 is SGDLS, CDR2 YYNGEE. CDR3: CASSRMGQGGTSRNTGELFF. As DNA, the CDR3 is TGTGCCAGCAGCCGAATGGGACAGGGGGGGACTAGCCGTAACACCGGGGAGCTGTTTTTT.

The rearrangement uses TRBV18 and TRBJ1-3; 7 bases align to TRBD1. CDR1 and CDR2 from the germline V gene are KGHSH and LQKENI. Unmatched junction bases numbered 5, after V lost 6 bases and J lost 3 bases. The CDR3 is made up of 14 amino acids. The CDR3 coding sequence is TGTGCCAGCTCCCTAGGGACAGTTGGAAACACCATATATTTT. Its protein product is CASSLGTVGNTIYF.

For the CDR3, the DNA is TGCGCCAGCAGCTCAACAGGGGAAGGTGGAAACACCATATATTTT. Residues: CASSSTGEGGNTIYF. The J gene is TRBJ1-3, the V gene TRBV5-1; TRBD1 aligns across 7 bases. Trimming cost V 3 bases and J 3 bases; bases outside gene matches: 6. The CDR3 has 15 residues. CDR1 and CDR2 from the germline V gene are SGHRS and YFSETQ.

The rearrangement uses TRBV28 and TRBJ1-5; maybe TRBD1 (6 bases). V was clipped by 5 bases and J by 3 bases, with 14 bases between them. CDR3 length: 15 amino acids. Germline V gives CDR1 MDHEN, CDR2 SYDVKM. CDR3 region: CASSTGQSINQPQHF. CDR3 sequence (DNA): TGTGCCAGCAGTACAGGACAGTCGATCAATCAGCCCCAGCATTTT.